The 6 T cell receptor beta chains in this list originate from one sample, sequenced in a study of shared clonotypes between healthy human individuals. This table comes from immunoSEQ multiplex PCR, and its TCRdb copy is limited to in-frame clones, with some not included. The sample shows about 1.1 million clones, about 80% of them seen only once. The specimen sequenced was memory CD4+ T cells from PBMCs. Subset reported: CD45RA-negative fraction. The source of these receptors is a young man in good health. Some clones in this sample may be carry-over from other donors' samples.

The V gene is TRBV11-1, the J gene TRBJ2-7; D unclear. CDR3 size: 13 residues. CDR1 and CDR2 (germline): SGHAT, FQDESV (reference sequence). Trimming removed 5 bases at V and 3 bases at J, with 11 bases between. This CDR3 reads CASSRVGYYEQYF. The CDR3 DNA sequence: TGTGCCAGCAGCCGAGTGGGCTACTACGAGCAGTACTTC.

The chain joins TRBV15 to TRBJ2-7; perhaps TRBD2 as D (5 bases). V was trimmed by 3 bases and J by 6 bases, leaving 15 bases between them. This CDR3 has 14 amino acids. In germline, CDR1 is LNHNV, CDR2 YYDKDF (reference sequence). The CDR3 bases are TGTGCCACCAGCAGTAGGGCTAGCTCTGGCGAGCAGTACTTC. Its protein product is CATSSRASSGEQYF.

On this clone: This same CDR3 is encoded by further DNA sequences in the sample. The chain joins TRBV5-1 to TRBJ2-2; 9 bases fit TRBD2. The CDR3 covers 16 residues. Germline values: CDR1 SGHRS, CDR2 YFSETQ. V was clipped by 0 bases and J by 2 bases; unmatched bases: 2. The DNA for the CDR3 is TGCGCCAGCAGCTTGGGACTAGCGGTTAACACCGGGGAGCTGTTTTTT. Protein product: CASSLGLAVNTGELFF. The whole variable domain, filled in from reference TRBV5-1 and TRBJ2-2, reads KAGVTQTPRYLIKTRGQQVTLSCSPISGHRSVSWYQQTPGQGLQFLFEYFSETQRNKGNFPGRFSGRQFSNSRSEMNVSTLELGDSALYLCASSLGLAVNTGELFFGEGSRLTVL.

This chain connects TRBV19 to TRBJ1-2, with D hard to call. CDR3 length: 15 residues. Germline V gives CDR1 LNHDA, CDR2 SQIVND (reference sequence). Trimming removed 3 bases at V and 1 base at J, with 12 bases between. CDR3 sequence reads: CASSIGLRHNYGYTF. Here the CDR3 DNA reads TGTGCCAGTAGTATCGGTCTAAGGCATAACTATGGCTACACCTTC.

This clone was observed a handful of times. This rearrangement joins TRBV27 to TRBJ1-2; D is possibly TRBD1 (5 bases). The length of the CDR3 is 15 residues. Germline V CDR1 and CDR2: MNHEY, SMNVEV (reference sequence). V lost 0 bases and J 5 bases, leaving 13 bases between the germline ends. This CDR3 is CASSLSIQGRYGYTF. The CDR3 DNA is TGTGCCAGCAGTTTATCGATCCAGGGTCGGTATGGCTACACCTTC.

This clone was recorded once. The rearrangement joins TRBV5-6 to TRBJ1-1; 8 nucleotides match TRBD1. CDR1 is SGHDT and CDR2 is YYEEEE in the germline V gene. The CDR3 is made up of 15 amino acids. V dropped 6 bases and J dropped 0; count of bases not matched to a gene: 7. In DNA, the CDR3 is TGTGCCAGCACCGCTTCGGACAGGGTGAACACTGAAGCTTTCTTT. Its translation is CASTASDRVNTEAFF.